These T cell receptor beta chains were read from a single sample in a study of blood T cells in healthy people across ages. TCRdb reprocessed the 5' RACE reads via MiXCR and lists one record per CDR3 protein. The sample lists roughly 1.4 million distinct CDR3 sequences, 59% occurring once. The sequencing input was blood. These receptors were taken from a man aged 18-30 years in good health. Both conserved end residues are part of each CDR3. The D gene is left open where the match is weak. The listing skips clone size in some rows; elsewhere it reads once, few, many or a size class.

>-|TRBJ1-2|-|TRBV10-3
TGTGCCATCAGTGATGAGACAGTTAACTATGGCTACACCTTC
CAISDETVNYGYTF
>-|TRBJ1-6|-|TRBV12-3/TRBV12-4
TGTGCCAGCAGTTCGACAGGCCCAAATTCACCCCTCCACTTT
CASSSTGPNSPLHF
>-|TRBJ2-4|-|TRBV27
TGTGCCAGCAGTTCCTCCGGGACCCCTGTGACCAAAAACATTCAGTACTTC
CASSSSGTPVTKNIQYF
>few|TRBJ1-2|TRBD1|TRBV29-1
TGCAGCGTGGCCGGGACAGGGAACGTCTACACCTTC
CSVAGTGNVYTF
>-|TRBJ2-7|TRBD2|TRBV4-2
TGTGCCAGCAGCCAAGATTTCGCGCGACTAGCGGGGAGCACCTACGAGCAGTACTTC
CASSQDFARLAGSTYEQYF
>few|TRBJ2-5|TRBD1|TRBV6-4
TGTGCCAGCAGTGAGGGACAGGGGGAGACCCAGTACTTC
CASSEGQGETQYF
>-|TRBJ2-7|-|TRBV4-3
TGCGCCAGCATTTATCCAGTCCAAGCCTACGAGCAGTACTTC
CASIYPVQAYEQYF
>-|TRBJ2-1|-|TRBV6-5
TGTGCCAGCAGTTACTGGAGAAGCTCCTACAATGAGCAGTTCTTC
CASSYWRSSYNEQFF
>-|TRBJ1-5|TRBD1|TRBV20-1
TGCAGTGCCCCGGGACAGTCAAACAATCAGCCCCAGCATTTT
CSAPGQSNNQPQHF
>-|TRBJ2-5|TRBD2|TRBV5-5
TGTGCCAGCAGCTTTGCGGGACTAGCGCCGGTCGAGGAGACCCAGTACTTC
CASSFAGLAPVEETQYF
>-|TRBJ2-1|TRBD2|TRBV9
TGTGCCAGCAGCGTCTTTAGCGGGCCATCGGCCTACAATGAGCAGTTCTTC
CASSVFSGPSAYNEQFF
>-|TRBJ2-7|-|TRBV29-1
TGCAGCGTTGAGGTAACACAGGGAGGCGAGCAGTACTTC
CSVEVTQGGEQYF
>once|TRBJ2-7|-|TRBV18
TGTGCCAGCTCACCAGCCGGGGATTACTACGAGCAGTACTTC
CASSPAGDYYEQYF
>-|TRBJ2-4|TRBD2|TRBV6-2/TRBV6-3
TGTGCCAGCCGAAGACTAGCGAAAAACATTCAGTACTTC
CASRRLAKNIQYF
>-|TRBJ2-1|TRBD1|TRBV10-3
TGTGCCATCAGTGAGGGGACAGGGCCTAACAATGAGCAGTTCTTC
CAISEGTGPNNEQFF
>-|TRBJ2-6|-|TRBV4-3
TGCGCCAGCAGCCAAGCCCCCAGCCTCTCTGGGGCCAACGTCCTGACTTTC
CASSQAPSLSGANVLTF
>-|TRBJ2-4|-|TRBV20-1
TGCAGTGCTAGAGATCCGGGGTTAGAAAACATTCAGTACTTC
CSARDPGLENIQYF
>few|TRBJ2-7|TRBD2|TRBV20-1
TGCAGTGCTCCCGGGACTACCCATTACGAGCAGTACTTC
CSAPGTTHYEQYF
>-|TRBJ1-2|TRBD1|TRBV5-1
TGCGCCAGCAGCCCTGGACAGGTCGGACTCTATGGCTACACCTTC
CASSPGQVGLYGYTF
>-|TRBJ2-1|TRBD2|TRBV5-1
TGCGCCAGCAGCTTTGGGACTAGCGGGAGTCGTCGGGGTGAGCAGTTCTTC
CASSFGTSGSRRGEQFF
>few|TRBJ2-7|TRBD1|TRBV7-9
TGTGCCAGCAGCTTAGCTGGACAGGGGAACTACGAGCAGTACTTC
CASSLAGQGNYEQYF
>-|TRBJ2-1|-|TRBV21-1
TGTGCCAGCAGCAAGGACCCGTTAACGTACAATGAGCAGTTCTTC
CASSKDPLTYNEQFF
>-|TRBJ1-2|-|TRBV12-3/TRBV12-4
TGTGCCAGCAGCTTAGCGAAGGGAAGTGGCTACACCTTC
CASSLAKGSGYTF
>few|TRBJ1-6|-|TRBV12-3/TRBV12-4
TGTGCCAGCAGTTTAGGTGGACAGTCCATTGATTCACCCCTCCACTTT
CASSLGGQSIDSPLHF
>-|TRBJ2-3|-|TRBV29-1
TGCAGCGTTGAGGCAGCCACAGATACGCAGTATTTT
CSVEAATDTQYF
>-|TRBJ2-7|TRBD2|TRBV20-1
TGCAGTGCCCCGGTAATAGAGCGGGGGGCCAGACTGTACTACGAGCAGTACTTC
CSAPVIERGARLYYEQYF
>-|TRBJ2-5|-|TRBV20-1
TGCAGCGCCGCGGGGGCTCTCTCGGAGACCCAGTACTTC
CSAAGALSETQYF
>-|TRBJ1-2|-|TRBV25-1
TGTGCCAGCAGTGACTCAGGGCCCTACTATGGCTACACCTTC
CASSDSGPYYGYTF
>-|TRBJ2-4|TRBD1|TRBV4-3
TGCGCCAGCAGCCAAGAGGAACAGGGGGTTCAGTACTTC
CASSQEEQGVQYF
>few|TRBJ1-6|TRBD1|TRBV4-3
TGCGCCAGCAGCCCGGGACAGGGTAGCTCACCCCTCCACTTT
CASSPGQGSSPLHF
>-|TRBJ1-1|TRBD1|TRBV12-3/TRBV12-4
TGTGCCAGCAGTCTAACAGGGGCTTGGGAAGCTTTCTTT
CASSLTGAWEAFF
>few|TRBJ2-5|-|TRBV4-1
TGCGCCAGCAGCCAAGCGGTCGGGAAAGGAGAGACCCAGTACTTC
CASSQAVGKGETQYF
>-|TRBJ2-7|-|TRBV4-1
TGCGCCAGCAGTAGGGACGCAGACTACGAGCAGTATTTC
CASSRDADYEQYF
>-|TRBJ1-6|-|TRBV28
TGTGCCAGCACCCTGGGAAGGCTTAATTCACCCCTCCACTTT
CASTLGRLNSPLHF
>-|TRBJ2-1|TRBD1|TRBV27
TGTGCCAGCAGCACCACACCGACAGGGGGACCTGAGCAGTTCTTC
CASSTTPTGGPEQFF
>-|TRBJ2-3|-|TRBV4-1
TGCGCCAGCAGCCAAGCCCCCCAACGGGGGGCCACAGATACGCAGTATTTT
CASSQAPQRGATDTQYF
>-|TRBJ1-5|-|TRBV27
TGTGCCAGCAGTTCCAAAAGCAATCAGCCCCAGCATTTT
CASSSKSNQPQHF